Below, 25 T cell receptor beta chains from the same sample are listed, as sequenced in a study of early T cells in non-severe SARS-CoV-2 infection. In TCRdb, the 5' RACE reads were re-called with MiXCR into one record per CDR3 protein. Here the sample spans 90,000 to 130,000 distinct CDR3 sequences, roughly 12% being singletons. The specimen comprised whole blood, sampled at baseline. These receptor sequences come from an adult who was a healthcare worker with PCR-confirmed SARS-CoV-2 infection or an uninfected control (not recorded which).

This clonotype showed up just a few times. The chain uses TRBV6-2 or TRBV6-3 and TRBJ1-1; D not resolved. The CDR3 spans 12 residues. The V gene lost 1 base and the J gene lost 11 bases, with 11 bases spanning the gap. The germline V gene encodes CDR1 MNHEY and CDR2 SVGEGT. The CDR3 loop is CASSYFADGAFF. In DNA, the CDR3 is TGTGCCAGCAGTTACTTTGCCGACGGGGCTTTCTTT.

This sequence joins TRBV6-4 and TRBJ1-2; 8 nucleotides align to TRBD1. Germline loops: CDR1 MRHNA, CDR2 SNTAGT. This CDR3 spans 13 amino acids. Unmatched junction bases numbered 7, after V lost 5 bases and J lost 8 bases. The DNA for the CDR3 is TGTGCCAGCAGTTCTTTTACAGGGGGAGGCTACACCTTC. This codes for CASSSFTGGGYTF.

The V call is TRBV7-3, the J call TRBJ2-2; 8 bases agree with TRBD1. The germline gives CDR1 SGHTA, CDR2 FQGTGA. This CDR3 has 17 amino acids. Trimming took 4 bases from V and 3 from J; bases not matched to a gene: 10. The CDR3 loop is CASSSSRGRGDTGELFF. The DNA of the CDR3 is TGTGCCAGCAGCTCCTCCAGGGGGCGCGGGGACACCGGGGAGCTGTTTTTT.

The chain employs TRBV7-2 and TRBJ2-1, with D perhaps TRBD2 (6 bases). This CDR3 contains 12 residues. Trimming removed 4 bases at V and 9 bases at J, with 10 bases between. The germline gives CDR1 SGHTA, CDR2 FQGNSA. This chain's CDR3 is CASSYYGGEQFF. For the CDR3, the DNA is TGTGCCAGCAGCTATTACGGGGGTGAGCAGTTCTTC.

This clonotype was recorded many times. The chain couples TRBV5-1 to TRBJ2-7; perhaps D is TRBD1 or TRBD2 (5 bases each). The CDR3 is 13 residues long. The V gene's germline CDR1 is SGHRS and CDR2 YFSETQ. V was shortened by 6 bases and J by 0 bases, with 10 bases between the two germline ends. This CDR3 reads CASTPGSSYEQYF. CDR3 bases: TGCGCCAGCACGCCAGGGAGCTCCTACGAGCAGTACTTC.

This clonotype was detected a few times. The V call is TRBV20-1, the J call TRBJ2-7, with 11 bases lining up with TRBD2. The CDR3 is made up of 15 amino acids. V trimming: 4 bases; J trimming: 4 bases; junction bases outside the gene matches: 9. CDR1 is DFQATT, CDR2 SNEGSKA, per germline (reference sequence). Here the CDR3 DNA reads TGCAGTGCTACGAGGCCTAGCGGGAGGAGGTACGAGCAGTACTTC. This codes for CSATRPSGRRYEQYF.

This clonotype came up a few times. The chain recombines TRBV28 with TRBJ2-7; 8 bases fit TRBD1. The CDR3 covers 14 residues. From germline, CDR1 is MDHEN and CDR2 SYDVKM. J gave up 6 bases and V 2 bases, and 6 bases lay outside the gene matches. The CDR3 nucleotides are TGTGCCAGCAGTTTACCGGGACAGGCATCCGAGCAGTACTTC. It specifies CASSLPGQASEQYF.

This clonotype was seen a handful of times. The chain couples TRBV6-5 to TRBJ1-2; TRBD1 matches at 9 bases. Germline V gives CDR1 MNHEY, CDR2 SVGAGI. The CDR3 length is 14 residues. Germline trimming cut 5 bases from V and 2 bases from J; bases unmatched to any gene: 3. The CDR3, as DNA: TGTGCCAGCAGTCGGGACAGGGTAAACTATGGCTACACCTTC. Its translation is CASSRDRVNYGYTF.

This chain uses TRBV24-1 with TRBJ2-3; 7 positions agree with TRBD2. Losses at the gene ends were 0 bases for V and 3 bases for J; bases not matched to a gene: 2. CDR1 KGHDR and CDR2 SFDVKD come from the germline V gene. The CDR3 is 15 residues long. CDR3 in DNA: TGTGCCACCAGTGATTTGATGCGGGGGACAGATACGCAGTATTTT. As protein: CATSDLMRGTDTQYF.

This clonotype was observed at least ten times. The rearrangement uses TRBV4-1 and TRBJ2-5; TRBD2 aligns across 10 bases. With V trimmed by 2 bases and J by 2 bases, 5 bases remained unmatched. In germline, CDR1 is MGHRA, CDR2 YSYEKL. The CDR3 has 16 amino acids. CDR3 in amino acids: CASSQRVTSGQETQYF. The CDR3, as DNA: TGCGCCAGCAGCCAACGGGTGACTAGCGGGCAAGAGACCCAGTACTTC.

This chain connects TRBV20-1 to TRBJ2-7; tentative D call: TRBD2 (6 bases). The CDR3 is 14 residues long. Trimming took off 3 bases at V and 4 bases at J, with 16 bases between the two ends. The germline CDR1 and CDR2 sequences are DFQATT and SNEGSKA (reference sequence). CDR3 in DNA: TGCAGTGCTAGTTATAGGGACTCCTGGTACGAGCAGTACTTC. Its translation: CSASYRDSWYEQYF.

The chain joins TRBV30 to TRBJ1-1; a possible D gene is TRBD1 (5 bases). Trimming pared 8 bases from V and 3 bases from J, leaving 10 bases between. Germline V lookup: CDR1 GTSNPN, CDR2 SVGIG (reference sequence). The CDR3 has 11 amino acids. The CDR3 protein is CAAPGHTEAFF. The CDR3 DNA is TGTGCCGCCCCAGGGCACACTGAAGCTTTCTTT.

The chain carries TRBV15 and TRBJ2-1; a weak D match, TRBD2 (5 bases). This CDR3 contains 13 residues. Per the germline V gene, CDR1 is LNHNV and CDR2 is YYDKDF (reference sequence). V was cut by 5 bases and J by 7 bases, with 12 bases left in between. CDR3 protein: CATSSRTSNEQFF. The CDR3, as DNA: TGTGCCACCAGCTCCCGAACTAGTAATGAGCAGTTCTTC. Full variable domain (missing parts from reference TRBV15 and TRBJ2-1): DAMVIQNPRYQVTQFGKPVTLSCSQTLNHNVMYWYQQKSSQAPKLLFHYYDKDFNNEADTPDNFQSRRPNTSFCFLDIRSPGLGDTAMYLCATSSRTSNEQFFGPGTRLTVL.

This clonotype was counted a few times. J is TRBJ2-7 and V is TRBV7-3; 7 nucleotides agree with TRBD1. J gave up 3 bases and V 3 bases, and 2 bases lay outside the gene matches. The CDR3 totals 13 residues. Germline V CDR1 and CDR2: SGHTA, FQGTGA. The CDR3 DNA sequence: TGTGCCAGCAGCTTGACAGGGAACTACGAGCAGTACTTC. Translated, it gives CASSLTGNYEQYF.

The chain links TRBV3-1 to TRBJ2-2, with D hard to call. In germline, CDR1 is LGHDT, CDR2 YNNKEL (reference sequence). CDR3 size: 14 residues. V was clipped by 1 base and J by 6 bases, with 9 bases between them. The CDR3 coding sequence is TGTGCCAGCAGCCAAGTCGTGGGGTCCGGGGAGCTGTTTTTT. It specifies CASSQVVGSGELFF.

Concerning this clonotype: Only one base separates this from a far larger clonotype, so it likely reflects a read error. The V gene is TRBV9, the J gene TRBJ2-7; no clear D gene. V lost 0 bases and J lost 2, with 6 bases in between. Germline V CDR1 and CDR2: SGDLS, YYNGEE. CDR3 length equals 13 residues. DNA of the CDR3: TGTGCCAGCAGCGTAGGACGGGCCTACGAGCAGTACTTC. It translates to CASSVGRAYEQYF.

The chain links TRBV29-1 to TRBJ2-2; D uncertain. Germline CDR1 SQVTM, CDR2 ANQGSEA. CDR3 size: 14 residues. The V and J ends lost 4 bases and 6 bases respectively, with 15 bases between them. The CDR3 sequence: CSVAEYGSAGELFF. The CDR3 DNA is TGCAGCGTTGCCGAATATGGGTCGGCCGGGGAGCTGTTTTTT.

This clonotype showed up many times. The V call is TRBV7-3, the J call TRBJ2-2, with 11 nucleotides matching TRBD2. Trimming took 5 bases from V and 5 from J; bases not matched to a gene: 1. The CDR3 consists of 14 residues. CDR1 is SGHTA, CDR2 FQGTGA, per germline. In DNA, the CDR3 is TGTGCCAGCAGCCGGACTAGCGGGACCGGGGAGCTGTTTTTT. It yields the protein CASSRTSGTGELFF.

This clonotype has a count of ten or more. V gene TRBV19 combines with J gene TRBJ1-5, with a weak D call TRBD1 (5 bases). CDR1 LNHDA and CDR2 SQIVND come from the germline V gene (reference sequence). CDR3 size: 15 residues. V lost 4 bases and J 0 bases, leaving 10 bases between the germline ends. Written as DNA, the CDR3 is TGTGCCAGTAGTAAGGGGCGATATAGCAATCAGCCCCAGCATTTT. It is translated as CASSKGRYSNQPQHF. The full variable domain, its missing parts supplied by reference TRBV19 and TRBJ1-5, is DGGITQSPKYLFRKEGQNVTLSCEQNLNHDAMYWYRQDPGQGLRLIYYSQIVNDFQKGDIAEGYSVSREKKESFPLTVTSAQKNPTAFYLCASSKGRYSNQPQHFGDGTRLSIL.

This chain uses TRBV2 with TRBJ1-4; 9 bases fit TRBD1. Germline CDR1 and CDR2: SNHLY and FYNNEI. J lost 7 bases, V lost 4 bases, and 7 bases had no gene match. CDR3 length equals 15 residues. The CDR3 DNA reads as TGTGCCAGCAGTGTGTCCCGGGGACAGGGTGAAAAACTGTTTTTT. Its protein is CASSVSRGQGEKLFF.

In this sample, this clonotype turned up a few times. The V gene is TRBV5-1, the J gene TRBJ1-1, with D perhaps matching TRBD1 (6 bases). Trimming took 1 base from V and 4 from J, leaving 11 bases between them. The CDR3 consists of 14 residues. The germline gives CDR1 SGHRS, CDR2 YFSETQ. CDR3 DNA sequence: TGCGCCAGCAGCTTGACAGGGATGGGCACTGAAGCTTTCTTT. Amino acid sequence: CASSLTGMGTEAFF.

This clonotype was found a few times. The chain carries TRBV27 and TRBJ2-1, with D perhaps matching TRBD1 (6 bases). Trimming took 8 bases from V and 8 from J, leaving 16 bases between them. Germline V gene sequence: CDR1 MNHEY, CDR2 SMNVEV (reference sequence). The CDR3 has 13 amino acids. The CDR3 DNA reads TGTGCCAGCGGGGAACAGGGTGAGGATGAGCAGTTCTTC. It yields the protein CASGEQGEDEQFF.

J is TRBJ1-1 and V is TRBV6-2 or TRBV6-3; 8 positions agree with TRBD1. With 6 bases clipped from V and 4 bases from J, the junction kept 13 bases outside the gene matches. Per the germline V gene, CDR1 is MNHEY and CDR2 is SVGEGT. The CDR3 has 16 amino acids. CDR3 DNA sequence: TGTGCCAGCAGGACGCTGCAGCAGGGGGCTAGCACTGAAGCTTTCTTT. Residues: CASRTLQQGASTEAFF.

In this sample, this clonotype turned up many times. The gene calls are TRBV3-1 and TRBJ2-2, with 9 positions matching TRBD2. The CDR3 runs 17 residues. CDR1 is LGHDT and CDR2 is YNNKEL in the germline V gene (reference sequence). Trimming took 1 base from V and 2 from J; bases not matched to a gene: 5. The CDR3 DNA follows: TGTGCCAGCAGCCAAGTGGCTAGCGGGGTAAACACCGGGGAGCTGTTTTTT. Translation gives CASSQVASGVNTGELFF.

Many counts were recorded for this clonotype. This chain links TRBV28 with TRBJ1-1; no clear D. CDR3 length equals 14 residues. The V and J ends lost 3 bases and 5 bases respectively, with 13 bases between them. The V gene's germline CDR1 is MDHEN and CDR2 SYDVKM. The CDR3: CASSFPGASTEAFF. CDR3 bases: TGTGCCAGCAGTTTTCCGGGAGCCTCGACTGAAGCTTTCTTT.